This TCR beta chain was profiled in a study of blood T cell repertoires in COVID-19. Across the whole study: From T cells, B-cell-depleted T cells, or PBMCs came the material, which was cDNA or gDNA.

Sequenced by immunoSEQ multiplex PCR; TCRdb stores in-frame clones only, minus some. The sample lists 15,000 to 20,000 clones, about 90% occurring once. V gave up 0 bases and J gave up 4 bases, with 9 bases separating them. This CDR3 contains 13 residues. CDR1 and CDR2 from the germline V gene are GTSNPN and SVGIG (reference sequence). Material for sequencing was peripheral blood. The source is a human donor in a cohort sampled during active COVID-19. The chain has TRBV30 and TRBJ1-2, with a weak D call TRBD1 (5 bases). CDR3 coding DNA: TGTGCCTGGAGTGTAGGGGCAGGCTATGGCTACACCTTC. Protein: CAWSVGAGYGYTF.